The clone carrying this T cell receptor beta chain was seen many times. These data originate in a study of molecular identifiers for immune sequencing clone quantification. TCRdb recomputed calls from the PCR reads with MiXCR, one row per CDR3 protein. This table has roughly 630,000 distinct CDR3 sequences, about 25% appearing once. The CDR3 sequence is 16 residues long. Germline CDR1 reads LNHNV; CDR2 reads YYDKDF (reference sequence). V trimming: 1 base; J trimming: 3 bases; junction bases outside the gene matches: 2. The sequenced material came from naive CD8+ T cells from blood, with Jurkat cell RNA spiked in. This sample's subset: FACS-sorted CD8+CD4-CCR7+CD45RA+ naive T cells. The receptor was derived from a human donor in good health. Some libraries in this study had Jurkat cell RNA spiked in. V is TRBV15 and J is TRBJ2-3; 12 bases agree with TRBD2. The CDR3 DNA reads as TGTGCCACCAGCAGAGGGACTAGCGGGGAAACAGATACGCAGTATTTT. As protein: CATSRGTSGETDTQYF.